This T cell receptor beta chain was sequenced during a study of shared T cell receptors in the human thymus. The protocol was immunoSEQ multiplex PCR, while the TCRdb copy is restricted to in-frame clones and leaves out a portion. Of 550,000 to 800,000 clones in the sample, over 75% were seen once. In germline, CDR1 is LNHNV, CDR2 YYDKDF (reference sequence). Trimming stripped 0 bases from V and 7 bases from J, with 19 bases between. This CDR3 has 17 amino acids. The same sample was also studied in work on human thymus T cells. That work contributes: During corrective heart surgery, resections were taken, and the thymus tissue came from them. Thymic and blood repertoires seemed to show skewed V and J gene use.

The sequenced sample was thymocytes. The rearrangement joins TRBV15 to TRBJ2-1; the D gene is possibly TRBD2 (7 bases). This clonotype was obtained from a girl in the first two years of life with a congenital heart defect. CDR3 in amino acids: CATSREWRGGGGNEQFF. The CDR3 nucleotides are TGTGCCACCAGCAGAGAGTGGCGCGGGGGAGGGGGTAATGAGCAGTTCTTC.